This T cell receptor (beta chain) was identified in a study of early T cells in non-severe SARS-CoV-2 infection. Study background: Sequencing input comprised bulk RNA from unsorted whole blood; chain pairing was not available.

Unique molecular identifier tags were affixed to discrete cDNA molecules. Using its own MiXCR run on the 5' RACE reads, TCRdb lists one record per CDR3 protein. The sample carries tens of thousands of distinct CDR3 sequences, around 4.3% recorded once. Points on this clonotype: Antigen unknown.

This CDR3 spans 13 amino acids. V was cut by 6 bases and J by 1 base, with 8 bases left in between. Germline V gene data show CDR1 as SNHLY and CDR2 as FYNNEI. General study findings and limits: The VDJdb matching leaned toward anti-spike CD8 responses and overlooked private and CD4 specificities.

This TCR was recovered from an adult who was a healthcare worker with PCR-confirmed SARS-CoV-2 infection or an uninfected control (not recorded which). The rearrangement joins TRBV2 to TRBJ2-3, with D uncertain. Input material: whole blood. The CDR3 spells CASSLDRTDTQYF. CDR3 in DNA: TGTGCCAGCAGCCTTGACCGCACAGATACGCAGTATTTT.